The 8 T cell receptor beta chains below come from one sample, sequenced in a study of Ad26.COV2.S vaccination and SARS-CoV-2 variants. Only in-frame clones appear in the TCRdb table, and some are missing; sequencing was by immunoSEQ multiplex PCR. This sample carries about 350,000 clones, about 85% of them seen once, and the ten largest clones take around 3%. Treatment of the sample: 19 received Ad26.COV2.S at low or high dose, single or two shots; 5 received placebo; per-sample allocation not given. Samples analyzed were those drawn on day 63 after the first vaccine or placebo injection. This specimen was peripheral blood, taken in a trial of Ad26.COV2.S vaccine versus placebo. The receptors were gathered from a person aged 18-60 years who received the Ad26.COV2.S COVID-19 vaccine or a placebo.

The chain uses TRBV18 and TRBJ2-6; D possibly uses TRBD1 or TRBD2 (5 bases each). The CDR3 sequence is 17 residues long. Trimming shortened V by 0 bases and J by 0 bases, and 9 bases separated the two germline ends. Germline V CDR1 and CDR2: KGHSH, LQKENI. In nucleotides, the CDR3 is TGTGCCAGCTCACCACCAGGGACCCTCTCTGGGGCCAACGTCCTGACTTTC. This sequence encodes CASSPPGTLSGANVLTF. The variable domain in full, completed from reference TRBV18 and TRBJ2-6, reads NAGVMQNPRHLVRRRGQEARLRCSPMKGHSHVYWYRQLPEEGLKFMVYLQKENIIDESGMPKERFSAEFPKEGPSILRIQQVVRGDSAAYFCASSPPGTLSGANVLTFGAGSRLTVL.

The V call is TRBV27, the J call TRBJ1-5; TRBD1 aligns across 7 bases. The CDR3 runs to 16 residues. Germline V gene data show CDR1 as MNHEY and CDR2 as SMNVEV (reference sequence). The V and J ends lost 7 bases and 6 bases, in that order; junction bases with no gene match: 15. CDR3 protein: CASTPTGRSGGQPQHF. The CDR3 DNA is TGTGCCAGCACTCCGACAGGGAGAAGCGGTGGTCAGCCCCAGCATTTT.

V gene TRBV6-5 combines with J gene TRBJ2-1; perhaps TRBD2 as D (6 bases). CDR3 length: 15 residues. Trimming removed 2 bases at V and 4 bases at J, with 12 bases between. From germline, CDR1 is MNHEY and CDR2 SVGAGI. CDR3 nucleotides: TGTGCCAGCAGTTACCGGGACTCTTTATACAATGAGCAGTTCTTC. Its translation is CASSYRDSLYNEQFF.

This clone has a single count. The gene calls are TRBV9 and TRBJ2-4, with 8 bases lining up with TRBD1. This CDR3 contains 15 residues. The V gene's germline CDR1 is SGDLS and CDR2 YYNGEE. Trimming removed 3 bases from V and 3 bases from J; junction bases left unmatched: 5. The CDR3 bases are TGTGCCAGCAGCGCCCCGGGGACAGGCAAAAACATTCAGTACTTC. Translation: CASSAPGTGKNIQYF.

The V and J genes are TRBV21-1 and TRBJ2-1; the table's D call of TRBD1 was not tested on the DNA. TRBV21-1 is given as a pseudogene. The CDR3 consists of 17 residues. The CDR3 protein is CASSKTSRDRGPNEQFF. The CDR3, as DNA: TGTGCCAGCAGCAAAACCTCCCGGGACAGGGGGCCTAATGAGCAGTTCTTC.

This clone was counted only a few times. V gene TRBV28 combines with J gene TRBJ2-1; tentative D call: TRBD1 (5 bases). Deletions cut 6 bases from V and 3 bases from J, with 15 bases between. This CDR3 spans 15 amino acids. Germline loops: CDR1 MDHEN, CDR2 SYDVKM. CDR3 DNA sequence: TGTGCCAGCAGCCTAACAGGATCTTTCTACAATGAGCAGTTCTTC. Amino acid sequence: CASSLTGSFYNEQFF.

J is TRBJ2-2 and V is TRBV18; no reliable D call. V was shortened by 3 bases and J by 7 bases, with 6 bases between the two germline ends. Germline loops: CDR1 KGHSH, CDR2 LQKENI. The CDR3 runs to 12 residues. CDR3 DNA sequence: TGTGCCAGCTCACCCCGTGACGGGGAGCTGTTTTTT. It encodes CASSPRDGELFF.

This clone has only one observation. The rearrangement links TRBV5-4 to TRBJ2-1, with 8 bases lining up with TRBD1. Germline V gene data show CDR1 as SGHNT and CDR2 as YYREEE (reference sequence). The CDR3 consists of 13 residues. Trimming at V came to 4 bases and at J to 10 bases, leaving 7 bases not matched to a gene. The CDR3 DNA is TGTGCCAGCAGCCAGGAGACAGGGGAGGAGCAGTTCTTC. Translation gives CASSQETGEEQFF.